The 20 T cell receptor beta chains listed next were all sequenced from one sample in a study of shared clonotypes between healthy human individuals. The method was immunoSEQ multiplex PCR; TCRdb's version includes in-frame clones alone and lacks a portion of them. The sample yields some 1.4 million clones, approximately 97% seen once. Specimen: naive CD4+ T cells sorted from blood. Described subset: CD45RA+ positively selected. All receptors derive from a man aged 25 to 40 in good health.

The chain carries TRBV28 and TRBJ2-7; possibly TRBD1 for D (6 bases). There are 15 residues in the CDR3. Germline V CDR1 and CDR2: MDHEN, SYDVKM. V dropped 6 bases and J dropped 2 bases, with 17 bases sitting between them. DNA of the CDR3: TGTGCCAGCAGGTCCCAGGGGCGAAAAGCCTACGAGCAGTACTTC. Protein sequence: CASRSQGRKAYEQYF.

This chain joins TRBV5-4 and TRBJ2-1; TRBD2 might be the D (6 bases). Trimming removed 3 bases at V and 2 bases at J, with 12 bases between. Per germline, CDR1 SGHNT and CDR2 YYREEE (reference sequence). The CDR3 length is 15 residues. CDR3 region: CASSYASVTYNEQFF. In DNA form, the CDR3 reads TGTGCCAGCAGCTATGCTAGCGTCACCTACAATGAGCAGTTCTTC.

V gene TRBV9 combines with J gene TRBJ2-5; 11 bases line up with TRBD1. CDR1 is SGDLS and CDR2 is YYNGEE in the germline V gene. This CDR3 comprises 15 residues. V lost 8 bases to trimming and J lost 5 bases; unmatched junction nucleotides: 11. CDR3 in DNA: TGTGCCAGTGGCAGAGGGACAGGGGGGTGGGAGACCCAGTACTTC. Its translation is CASGRGTGGWETQYF.

This chain joins TRBV5-1 and TRBJ1-1, with D possibly being TRBD1 (5 bases). This CDR3 spans 16 amino acids. Looked up from germline, CDR1 is SGHRS and CDR2 is YFSETQ. V was trimmed by 1 base and J by 1 base, leaving 14 bases between them. The DNA of the CDR3 is TGCGCCAGCAGCTTGATTGGGGCTTCTTCGAACACTGAAGCTTTCTTT. Protein product: CASSLIGASSNTEAFF.

This rearrangement joins TRBV19 to TRBJ1-4; 11 positions match TRBD1. The V gene end was trimmed by 8 bases and the J gene end by 4 bases; junction bases not matched to a gene: 6. Germline loops: CDR1 LNHDA, CDR2 SQIVND (reference sequence). This CDR3 comprises 15 residues. CDR3 amino acids: CASGDRGSGNEKLFF. The DNA for the CDR3 is TGTGCCAGTGGGGACAGGGGGTCGGGTAATGAAAAACTGTTTTTT.

The gene calls are TRBV7-6 and TRBJ2-1; 11 positions agree with TRBD2. V trimming: 1 base; J trimming: 9 bases; junction bases outside the gene matches: 11. This CDR3 contains 17 residues. Per the germline V gene, CDR1 is SGHVS and CDR2 is FNYEAQ. The DNA of the CDR3 is TGTGCCAGCAGCTTAGGCACTAGCGGGAGTAAGGCGGGTGAGCAGTTCTTC. Translating it yields CASSLGTSGSKAGEQFF. Drawing the rest from reference TRBV7-6 and TRBJ2-1, the complete variable domain is GAGVSQSPRYKVTKRGQDVALRCDPISGHVSLYWYRQALGQGPEFLTYFNYEAQQDKSGLPNDRFSAERPEGSISTLTIQRTEQRDSAMYRCASSLGTSGSKAGEQFFGPGTRLTVL.

The chain couples TRBV5-4 to TRBJ2-7; D is tentatively TRBD1 or TRBD2 (5 bases each). This CDR3 contains 15 residues. Trimming took off 2 bases at V and 2 bases at J, with 14 bases between the two ends. Germline V CDR1 and CDR2: SGHNT, YYREEE (reference sequence). The CDR3 here is CASSFRGPQTYEQYF. DNA for the CDR3: TGTGCCAGCAGCTTTCGGGGCCCCCAAACCTACGAGCAGTACTTC.

V and J are TRBV18 and TRBJ2-2; D might be TRBD2 (5 bases). Germline CDR1 KGHSH, CDR2 LQKENI. The ends were cut back, 3 bases at V and 5 bases at J, with 16 bases in the middle. This CDR3 comprises 16 residues. The CDR3 bases are TGTGCCAGCTCACCTCTGGAGGTTGGGAATACCGGGGAGCTGTTTTTT. It translates to CASSPLEVGNTGELFF.

The rearrangement uses TRBV28 and TRBJ2-7; TRBD1 might be the D (6 bases). Germline V lookup: CDR1 MDHEN, CDR2 SYDVKM. V was clipped by 3 bases and J by 3 bases, with 9 bases between them. The CDR3 is 13 residues long. The CDR3 DNA sequence: TGTGCCAGCAGTTTCGACAGGAACTACGAGCAGTACTTC. This codes for CASSFDRNYEQYF.

The chain carries TRBV7-8 and TRBJ1-5; D is unclear. Between the trimmed V and J ends, which lost 6 bases and 9 bases, there was a span of 12 bases. CDR1 is SGHVS and CDR2 is FQNEAQ in the germline V gene. The CDR3 runs to 12 residues. CDR3 DNA sequence: TGTGCCAGCAGAGCTCTGGAGGGGCCCCAGCATTTT. Protein sequence: CASRALEGPQHF.

Here the CDR3 reads CASSLTGEQYF. CDR3 in DNA: TGTGCCAGCAGCTTAACGGGCGAGCAGTACTTC. This chain connects TRBV13 to TRBJ2-7, with D unclear. Trimming shortened V by 2 bases and J by 6 bases, and 5 bases separated the two germline ends. Germline CDR1 PRHDT, CDR2 FYEKMQ (reference sequence). The CDR3 is made up of 11 amino acids.

The V call is TRBV7-2, the J call TRBJ2-1; possibly TRBD2 for D (6 bases). The length of the CDR3 is 14 residues. The germline V gene encodes CDR1 SGHTA and CDR2 FQGNSA. Trimming took off 2 bases at V and 3 bases at J, with 8 bases between the two ends. Written as DNA, the CDR3 is TGTGCCAGCAGCTTAAGTAGCGGCTACAATGAGCAGTTCTTC. It yields the protein CASSLSSGYNEQFF.

The chain employs TRBV5-1 and TRBJ2-2; 7 bases are shared with TRBD2. Germline loops: CDR1 SGHRS, CDR2 YFSETQ. The CDR3 consists of 16 residues. After removal of 5 bases from V and 5 bases from J, the junction contained 12 bases not matched to a gene. DNA of the CDR3: TGCGCCAGCAGTCCCCAACCGGGAGGAGTGACCGGGGAGCTGTTTTTT. It translates to CASSPQPGGVTGELFF.

The rearrangement joins TRBV5-6 to TRBJ2-7; D is perhaps TRBD2 (5 bases). Germline lookup yields CDR1 SGHDT and CDR2 YYEEEE. V was pared by 6 bases and J by 0 bases, with 10 bases between. There are 13 residues in the CDR3. CDR3 nucleotide sequence: TGTGCCAGCACCTCCAGCGGCTCCTACGAGCAGTACTTC. Translated, it gives CASTSSGSYEQYF.

The chain recombines TRBV5-1 with TRBJ2-5; D may match TRBD1 or TRBD2 (6 bases each). This CDR3 is built from 14 residues. The germline V and J ends were trimmed by 4 bases and 5 bases, with 15 bases remaining between them. Looked up from germline, CDR1 is SGHRS and CDR2 is YFSETQ. The CDR3 sequence is CASSNSGAGETQYF. DNA of the CDR3: TGCGCCAGCAGCAACTCAGGGGCGGGGGAGACCCAGTACTTC.

With respect to this clone: Sequence at one end of the junction differs from germline and may be a read error. The chain joins TRBV7-2 to TRBJ2-2, with a tentative D call TRBD1 (6 bases). This CDR3 is built from 13 residues. CDR1 is SGHTA and CDR2 is FQGNSA in the germline V gene. The CDR3 nucleotides read TGTGCCAGCCGAACAGGGAACCCCGGGGAGCTGTTTTTT. Translating gives CASRTGNPGELFF.

The chain recombines TRBV4-3 with TRBJ2-7; TRBD1 matches 8 bases. The length of the CDR3 is 14 residues. Per the germline V gene, CDR1 is LGHNA and CDR2 is YSLEER. The V gene end was trimmed by 5 bases and the J gene end by 6 bases; junction bases not matched to a gene: 9. CDR3 DNA sequence: TGCGCCAGCAGCTCGGACAGGGACTGGGGCGAGCAGTACTTC. Its translation: CASSSDRDWGEQYF.

The chain joins TRBV20-1 to TRBJ1-1; D is undetermined. The length of the CDR3 is 10 residues. Germline CDR1 and CDR2: DFQATT and SNEGSKA (reference sequence). V was clipped by 3 bases and J by 6 bases, with 5 bases between them. CDR3 region: CSASRAEAFF. The CDR3 coding sequence is TGCAGTGCTAGTAGAGCTGAAGCTTTCTTT.

The chain is built from TRBV7-3 and TRBJ2-3; TRBD2 might be the D (6 bases). V was cut by 2 bases and J by 0 bases, with 15 bases left in between. CDR1 and CDR2 from the germline V gene are SGHTA and FQGTGA. This CDR3 contains 17 residues. CDR3 DNA: TGTGCCAGCAGCTTACTAGCCGGGGGACCAAGCACAGATACGCAGTATTTT. The encoded protein is CASSLLAGGPSTDTQYF.

The chain uses TRBV5-1 and TRBJ2-7, with TRBD1 matching over 9 bases. J was trimmed by 3 bases and V by 0 bases; bases with no gene match: 4. CDR1 and CDR2 (germline): SGHRS, YFSETQ. This CDR3 contains 15 residues. CDR3 DNA: TGCGCCAGCAGCTTGGGCGACAGGGGGTTCTACGAGCAGTACTTC. Translation gives CASSLGDRGFYEQYF. The whole variable domain, filled in from reference TRBV5-1 and TRBJ2-7, reads KAGVTQTPRYLIKTRGQQVTLSCSPISGHRSVSWYQQTPGQGLQFLFEYFSETQRNKGNFPGRFSGRQFSNSRSEMNVSTLELGDSALYLCASSLGDRGFYEQYFGPGTRLTVT.